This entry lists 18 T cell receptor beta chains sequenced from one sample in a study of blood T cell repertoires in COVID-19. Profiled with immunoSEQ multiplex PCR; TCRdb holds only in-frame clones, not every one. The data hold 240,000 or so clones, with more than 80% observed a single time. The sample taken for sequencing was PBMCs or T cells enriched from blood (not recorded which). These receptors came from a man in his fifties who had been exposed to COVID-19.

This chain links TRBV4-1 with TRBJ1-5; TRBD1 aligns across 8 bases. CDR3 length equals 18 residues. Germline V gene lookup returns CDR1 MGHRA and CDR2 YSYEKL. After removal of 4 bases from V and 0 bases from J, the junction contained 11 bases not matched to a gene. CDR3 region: CASSPSDRAVNSNQPQHF. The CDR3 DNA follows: TGCGCCAGCAGCCCATCGGACAGGGCGGTTAATAGCAATCAGCCCCAGCATTTT.

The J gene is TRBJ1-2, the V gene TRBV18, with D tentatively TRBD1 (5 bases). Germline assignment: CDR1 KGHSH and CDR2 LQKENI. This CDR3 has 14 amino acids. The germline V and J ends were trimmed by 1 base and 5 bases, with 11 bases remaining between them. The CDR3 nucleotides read TGTGCCAGCTCACCACAGGCAGGGAAATATGGCTACACCTTC. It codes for CASSPQAGKYGYTF.

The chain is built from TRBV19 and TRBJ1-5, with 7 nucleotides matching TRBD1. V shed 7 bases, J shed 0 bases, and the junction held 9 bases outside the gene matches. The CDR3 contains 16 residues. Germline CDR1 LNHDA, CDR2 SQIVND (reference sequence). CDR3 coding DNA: TGTGCCAGTATGCGAGGGACAGCTTATAGCAATCAGCCCCAGCATTTT. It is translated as CASMRGTAYSNQPQHF.

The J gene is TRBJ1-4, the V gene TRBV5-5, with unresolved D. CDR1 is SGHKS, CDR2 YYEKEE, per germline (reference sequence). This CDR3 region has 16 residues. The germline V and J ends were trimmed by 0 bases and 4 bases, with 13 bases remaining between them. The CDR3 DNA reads TGTGCCAGCAGCTTGGCCGTGGCGGAACTTAATGAAAAACTGTTTTTT. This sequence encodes CASSLAVAELNEKLFF.

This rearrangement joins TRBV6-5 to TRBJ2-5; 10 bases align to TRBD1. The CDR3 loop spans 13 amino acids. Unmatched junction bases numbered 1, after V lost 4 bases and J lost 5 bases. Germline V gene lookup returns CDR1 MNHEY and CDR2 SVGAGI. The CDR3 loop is CASSWGQGETQYF. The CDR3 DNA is TGTGCCAGCAGTTGGGGACAGGGGGAGACCCAGTACTTC.

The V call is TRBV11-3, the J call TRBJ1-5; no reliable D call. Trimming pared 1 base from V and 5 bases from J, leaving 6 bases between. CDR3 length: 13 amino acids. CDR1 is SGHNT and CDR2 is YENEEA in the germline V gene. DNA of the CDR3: TGTGCCAGCAGCTTAGGGCAGTATCAGCCCCAGCATTTT. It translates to CASSLGQYQPQHF.

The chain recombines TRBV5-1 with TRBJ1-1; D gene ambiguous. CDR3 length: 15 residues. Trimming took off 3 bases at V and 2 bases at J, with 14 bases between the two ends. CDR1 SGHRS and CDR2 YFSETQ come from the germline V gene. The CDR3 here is CASSSEPGINTEAFF. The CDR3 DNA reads TGCGCCAGCAGCTCGGAACCCGGGATAAACACTGAAGCTTTCTTT. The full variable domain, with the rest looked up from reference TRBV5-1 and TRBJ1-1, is KAGVTQTPRYLIKTRGQQVTLSCSPISGHRSVSWYQQTPGQGLQFLFEYFSETQRNKGNFPGRFSGRQFSNSRSEMNVSTLELGDSALYLCASSSEPGINTEAFFGQGTRLTVV.

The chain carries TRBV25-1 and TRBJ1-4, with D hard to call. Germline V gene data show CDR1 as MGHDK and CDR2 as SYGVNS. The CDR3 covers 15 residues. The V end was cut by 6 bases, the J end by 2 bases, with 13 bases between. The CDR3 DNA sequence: TGTGCCAGCAGGGTCACAGAAGCCACTAATGAAAAACTGTTTTTT. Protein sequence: CASRVTEATNEKLFF.

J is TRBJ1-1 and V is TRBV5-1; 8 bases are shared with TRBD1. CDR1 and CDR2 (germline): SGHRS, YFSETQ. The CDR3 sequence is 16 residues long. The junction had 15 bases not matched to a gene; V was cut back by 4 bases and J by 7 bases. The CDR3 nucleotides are TGCGCCAGCAGCCCCGGGACAGGTCTGTTATCAGGTGAAGCTTTCTTT. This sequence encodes CASSPGTGLLSGEAFF.

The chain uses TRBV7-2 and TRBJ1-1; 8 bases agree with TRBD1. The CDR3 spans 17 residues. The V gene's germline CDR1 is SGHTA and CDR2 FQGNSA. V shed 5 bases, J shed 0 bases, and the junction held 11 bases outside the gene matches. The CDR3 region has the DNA TGTGCCAGCAGCCTAGGTGGGACAGGAGGCATGAACACTGAAGCTTTCTTT. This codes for CASSLGGTGGMNTEAFF. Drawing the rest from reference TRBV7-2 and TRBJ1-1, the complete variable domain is GAGVSQSPSNKVTEKGKDVELRCDPISGHTALYWYRQSLGQGLEFLIYFQGNSAPDKSGLPSDRFSAERTGGSVSTLTIQRTQQEDSAVYLCASSLGGTGGMNTEAFFGQGTRLTVV.

This CDR3 is CASSSRDRVVAGELFF. The CDR3 DNA follows: TGTGCCAGCAGCTCCCGGGACAGGGTTGTCGCCGGGGAGCTGTTTTTT. V is TRBV5-5 and J is TRBJ2-2; 9 bases align to TRBD1. V lost 3 bases to trimming and J lost 6 bases; unmatched junction nucleotides: 9. This CDR3 comprises 16 residues. Germline CDR1 is SGHKS and CDR2 is YYEKEE (reference sequence). Supplemented by reference TRBV5-5 and TRBJ2-2, the full variable domain reads DAGVTQSPTHLIKTRGQQVTLRCSPISGHKSVSWYQQVLGQGPQFIFQYYEKEERGRGNFPDRFSARQFPNYSSELNVNALLLGDSALYLCASSSRDRVVAGELFFGEGSRLTVL.

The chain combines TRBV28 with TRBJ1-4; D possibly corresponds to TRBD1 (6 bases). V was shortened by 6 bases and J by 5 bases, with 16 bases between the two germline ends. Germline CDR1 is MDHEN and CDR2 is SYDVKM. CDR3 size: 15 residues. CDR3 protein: CASRPAGRGNEKLFF. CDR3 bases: TGTGCCAGCAGACCAGCGGGGAGGGGGAATGAAAAACTGTTTTTT.

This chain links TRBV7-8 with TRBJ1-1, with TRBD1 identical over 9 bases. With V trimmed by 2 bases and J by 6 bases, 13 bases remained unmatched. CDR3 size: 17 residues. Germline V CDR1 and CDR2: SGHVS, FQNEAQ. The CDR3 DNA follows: TGTGCCAGCAGCTTAAGAGACAGGGGGTATGTAGGCGCTGAAGCTTTCTTT. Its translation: CASSLRDRGYVGAEAFF.

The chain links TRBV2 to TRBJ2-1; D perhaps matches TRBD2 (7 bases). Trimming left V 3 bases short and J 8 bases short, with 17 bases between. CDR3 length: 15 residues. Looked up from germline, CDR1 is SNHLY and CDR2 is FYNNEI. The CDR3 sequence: CASSEQGGGMYEQFF. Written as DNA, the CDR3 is TGTGCCAGCAGTGAGCAGGGAGGGGGGATGTATGAGCAGTTCTTC.

CDR3 loop: CASSLLVAGGTDTQYF. The DNA for the CDR3 is TGTGCCAGCAGCTTGCTGGTAGCGGGGGGTACAGATACGCAGTATTTT. The chain employs TRBV5-4 and TRBJ2-3; 10 bases map to TRBD2. The CDR3 is made up of 16 amino acids. Losses at the gene ends were 1 base for V and 3 bases for J; bases not matched to a gene: 5. The V gene's germline CDR1 is SGHNT and CDR2 YYREEE (reference sequence).

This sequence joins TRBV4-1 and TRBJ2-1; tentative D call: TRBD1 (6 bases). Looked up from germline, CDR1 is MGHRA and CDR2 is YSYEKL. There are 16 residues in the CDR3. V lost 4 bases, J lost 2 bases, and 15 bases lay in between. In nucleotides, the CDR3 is TGCGCCAGCAGCCTCCGCGCCCGGGACACCTACAATGAGCAGTTCTTC. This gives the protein CASSLRARDTYNEQFF.

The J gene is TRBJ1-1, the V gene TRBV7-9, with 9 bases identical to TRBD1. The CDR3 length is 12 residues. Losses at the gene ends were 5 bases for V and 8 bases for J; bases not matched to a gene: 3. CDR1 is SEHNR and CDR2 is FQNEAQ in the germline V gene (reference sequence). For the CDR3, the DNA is TGTGCCAGCAGCCGTGGGACAGGGGAAGCTTTCTTT. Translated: CASSRGTGEAFF.

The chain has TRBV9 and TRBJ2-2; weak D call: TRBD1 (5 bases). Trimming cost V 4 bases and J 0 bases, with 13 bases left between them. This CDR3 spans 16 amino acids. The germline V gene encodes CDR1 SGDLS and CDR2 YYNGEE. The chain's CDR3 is CASSFKTASNTGELFF. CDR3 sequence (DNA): TGTGCCAGCAGCTTCAAGACAGCCTCGAACACCGGGGAGCTGTTTTTT.